These 22 T cell receptor beta chains share one sample of origin, sequenced in a study of T cells in tumors after PD-1 blockade. This table comes from immunoSEQ multiplex PCR, and its TCRdb copy is limited to in-frame clones, with some not included. The repertoire includes some 9,600 clones, approximately 70% of them detected once, and around 13% sits in the top ten. The source material was tumor tissue, sampled after anti-PD-1 treatment. Receptors originate from a human donor with basal cell carcinoma.

The rearrangement joins TRBV6-5 to TRBJ2-1; the match to TRBD1 covers 9 bases. The CDR3 consists of 15 residues. CDR1 is MNHEY and CDR2 is SVGAGI in the germline V gene. Losses at the gene ends were 6 bases for V and 5 bases for J; bases not matched to a gene: 8. The CDR3 loop reads CASRPQGASDNEQFF. The CDR3 coding sequence is TGTGCCAGCAGGCCACAGGGGGCGAGTGACAATGAGCAGTTCTTC.

The V gene is TRBV15, the J gene TRBJ2-7; the match to TRBD1 covers 8 bases. V lost 0 bases, J lost 8 bases, and 6 bases stayed unmatched. Per germline, CDR1 LNHNV and CDR2 YYDKDF (reference sequence). The CDR3 has 14 residues. CDR3: CATSRDNDRGKQYF. CDR3 nucleotide sequence: TGTGCCACCAGCAGAGATAATGACAGGGGAAAGCAGTACTTC.

The chain links TRBV6-2 or TRBV6-3 to TRBJ1-1; D may be TRBD1 (5 bases). The CDR3 consists of 13 residues. Germline V gives CDR1 MNHEY, CDR2 SVGEGT. Between the trimmed V and J ends, which lost 5 bases and 2 bases, there was a span of 9 bases. The DNA of the CDR3 is TGTGCCAGCAGTAGGGGATTTAACACTGAAGCTTTCTTT. It translates to CASSRGFNTEAFF.

CDR3 in amino acids: CASRKDRSAGNTIYF. CDR3 bases: TGTGCCAGTAGGAAAGACAGGAGCGCTGGAAACACCATATATTTT. The genes are TRBV19 and TRBJ1-3; a possible D gene is TRBD1 (6 bases). Trimming shortened V by 6 bases and J by 2 bases, and 14 bases separated the two germline ends. The CDR3 length is 15 residues. The germline V gene encodes CDR1 LNHDA and CDR2 SQIVND (reference sequence).

The rearrangement uses TRBV5-1 and TRBJ2-6; D is undetermined. CDR3 length: 16 amino acids. The V and J ends lost 0 bases and 0 bases respectively, with 7 bases between them. Germline CDR1 is SGHRS and CDR2 is YFSETQ. The CDR3 DNA is TGCGCCAGCAGCTTGGGGTCGCTCTCTGGGGCCAACGTCCTGACTTTC. This sequence encodes CASSLGSLSGANVLTF.

The chain carries TRBV14 and TRBJ2-5, with 9 positions matching TRBD1. V was clipped by 1 base and J by 2 bases; unmatched bases: 8. The CDR3 sequence is 17 residues long. Germline V gene sequence: CDR1 SGHDN, CDR2 FVKESK. The CDR3 reads CASSQVPHRGPQETQYF. CDR3 nucleotides: TGTGCCAGCAGCCAAGTACCCCACAGGGGGCCACAAGAGACCCAGTACTTC.

The genes are TRBV6-5 and TRBJ1-2, with TRBD1 as a possible D gene (6 bases). This CDR3 region has 15 residues. Germline V CDR1 and CDR2: MNHEY, SVGAGI. Trimming left V 6 bases short and J 2 bases short, with 16 bases between. CDR3 DNA sequence: TGTGCCAGCAGATACCGAGGGGGGGCCAACTATGGCTACACCTTC. Its translation: CASRYRGGANYGYTF.

The chain joins TRBV19 to TRBJ2-3, with D uncertain. V lost 3 bases and J lost 1, with 2 bases in between. Germline values: CDR1 LNHDA, CDR2 SQIVND (reference sequence). The length of the CDR3 is 12 residues. CDR3 sequence (DNA): TGTGCCAGTAGTATGGGCACAGATACGCAGTATTTT. It specifies CASSMGTDTQYF.

The chain joins TRBV5-6 to TRBJ1-2; no firm D call. This CDR3 has 14 residues. Germline V CDR1 and CDR2: SGHDT, YYEEEE. Trimming left V 1 base short and J 2 bases short, with 9 bases between. This chain's CDR3 is CASSLFRVNYGYTF. For the CDR3, the DNA is TGTGCCAGCAGCTTGTTTCGGGTGAACTATGGCTACACCTTC. The full variable domain, completed using reference TRBV5-6 and TRBJ1-2, is DAGVTQSPTHLIKTRGQQVTLRCSPKSGHDTVSWYQQALGQGPQFIFQYYEEEERQRGNFPDRFSGHQFPNYSSELNVNALLLGDSALYLCASSLFRVNYGYTFGSGTRLTVV.

This clone was seen only a few times. The chain employs TRBV28 and TRBJ2-1, with TRBD2 matching over 15 bases. Losses at the gene ends were 1 base for V and 2 bases for J; bases not matched to a gene: 12. Looked up from germline, CDR1 is MDHEN and CDR2 is SYDVKM. This CDR3 contains 21 residues. This CDR3 reads CASSLFILWTSGRAAYNEQFF. DNA of the CDR3: TGTGCCAGCAGTTTATTTATCTTGTGGACTAGCGGGAGGGCCGCCTACAATGAGCAGTTCTTC.

This sequence joins TRBV21-1 and TRBJ1-5; the D call TRBD1 from the table was never checked on the DNA. TRBV21-1 is annotated as a pseudogene. This CDR3 contains 18 residues. The CDR3 sequence is CASSKLLAGQGAIQPQHF. The DNA of the CDR3 is TGTGCCAGCAGCAAATTGTTAGCAGGACAGGGGGCGATTCAGCCCCAGCATTTT.

This chain uses TRBV27 with TRBJ2-2; the D is unclear. Deletions cut 0 bases from V and 4 bases from J, with 12 bases between. The CDR3 has 16 amino acids. Germline CDR1 is MNHEY and CDR2 is SMNVEV (reference sequence). The CDR3 sequence is CASSLSRSSGTGELFF. CDR3 nucleotide sequence: TGTGCCAGCAGTTTATCCCGGAGTTCGGGCACCGGGGAGCTGTTTTTT.

The chain employs TRBV19 and TRBJ1-1, with D perhaps TRBD1 (5 bases). The CDR3 is made up of 19 amino acids. Germline lookup yields CDR1 LNHDA and CDR2 SQIVND (reference sequence). V was pared by 7 bases and J by 0 bases, with 27 bases between. CDR3 DNA sequence: TGTGCCAGTACCGACATTCTGAGCAGGGTCATTCTCATGAACACTGAAGCTTTCTTT. This translates into CASTDILSRVILMNTEAFF.

This clone qualifies as medium-sized. The rearrangement joins TRBV6-2 or TRBV6-3 to TRBJ1-2, with TRBD1 as a possible D gene (6 bases). The CDR3 extends over 15 amino acids. V lost 6 bases and J lost 2, with 16 bases in between. Germline V gives CDR1 MNHEY, CDR2 SVGEGT. In DNA, the CDR3 is TGTGCCAGCAGACCTACAGGGCTTCGGAACTATGGCTACACCTTC. This codes for CASRPTGLRNYGYTF.

J is TRBJ2-7 and V is TRBV6-2 or TRBV6-3; D not certain. The CDR3 totals 11 residues. Per the germline V gene, CDR1 is MNHEY and CDR2 is SVGEGT. Trimming left V 2 bases short and J 5 bases short, with 4 bases between. CDR3 residues: CASSYLHEQYF. The CDR3 nucleotides read TGTGCCAGCAGTTACCTACACGAGCAGTACTTC.

This clone occurred a few times. The chain recombines TRBV19 with TRBJ1-2, with a tentative D call TRBD1 (5 bases). V was shortened by 6 bases and J by 1 base, with 15 bases between the two germline ends. CDR1 LNHDA and CDR2 SQIVND come from the germline V gene (reference sequence). The CDR3 extends over 15 amino acids. CDR3 sequence reads: CASRAPGGLNYGYTF. The DNA for the CDR3 is TGTGCCAGTAGAGCCCCGGGGGGACTTAACTATGGCTACACCTTC.

The chain recombines TRBV28 with TRBJ2-4; 9 nucleotides agree with TRBD1. V lost 2 bases, J lost 0 bases, and 11 bases stayed unmatched. Germline V gene lookup returns CDR1 MDHEN and CDR2 SYDVKM. CDR3 size: 19 residues. The chain's CDR3 is CASSLLPGQGILAKNIQYF. The DNA of the CDR3 is TGTGCCAGCAGTTTACTCCCGGGACAGGGAATCCTAGCCAAAAACATTCAGTACTTC. The full variable domain, rest sourced from reference TRBV28 and TRBJ2-4, is DVKVTQSSRYLVKRTGEKVFLECVQDMDHENMFWYRQDPGLGLRLIYFSYDVKMKEKGDIPEGYSVSREKKERFSLILESASTNQTSMYLCASSLLPGQGILAKNIQYFGAGTRLSVL.

The chain combines TRBV5-1 with TRBJ1-1; TRBD1 is a possible D gene (6 bases). Trimming pared 4 bases from V and 11 bases from J, leaving 30 bases between. Germline CDR1 and CDR2: SGHRS and YFSETQ. The CDR3 has 17 amino acids. CDR3 protein: CASSPGASAQGYNWAFF. The CDR3 DNA reads TGCGCCAGCAGCCCGGGGGCCTCAGCACAGGGTTACAATTGGGCTTTCTTT.

The rearrangement uses TRBV6-1 and TRBJ2-1; 8 nucleotides match TRBD2. J lost 7 bases, V lost 2 bases, and 10 bases had no gene match. CDR1 MNHNS and CDR2 SASEGT come from the germline V gene. The CDR3 extends over 16 amino acids. CDR3 protein: CASSESPQRGWNEQFF. CDR3 nucleotide sequence: TGTGCCAGCAGTGAATCGCCCCAGCGGGGGTGGAATGAGCAGTTCTTC.

This clone was counted only a few times. In DNA form, the CDR3 reads TGTGCCAGCAGCAAAAAGGGGGGGGAGGACTTCTCCTACGAGCAGTACTTC. It yields the protein CASSKKGGEDFSYEQYF. This chain connects TRBV21-1 to TRBJ2-7; TRBD2 is the table's D call, not checked against the DNA. TRBV21-1 is a documented pseudogene. The CDR3 loop spans 17 amino acids.

This clone qualifies as medium-sized. This specimen includes other DNA sequences encoding the same CDR3. V usage is TRBV6-2 or TRBV6-3 and J usage is TRBJ1-2; tentative D call: TRBD1 (6 bases). Germline CDR1 and CDR2: MNHEY and SVGEGT. The length of the CDR3 is 13 residues. Trimming removed 1 base from V and 8 bases from J, with 11 bases in between. The CDR3 DNA follows: TGTGCCAGCAGTTACTGGCGGGGGCCCGGCTACACCTTC. Translated, it gives CASSYWRGPGYTF.

This sequence joins TRBV6-4 and TRBJ1-1; 7 bases fit TRBD1. Per germline, CDR1 MRHNA and CDR2 SNTAGT. V lost 4 bases, J lost 4 bases, and 12 bases stayed unmatched. The CDR3 consists of 16 residues. CDR3 region: CASSAQGGVRSTEAFF. The CDR3 DNA is TGTGCCAGCAGTGCGCAGGGGGGTGTCCGGAGCACTGAAGCTTTCTTT.